Below, 25 T cell receptor beta chains from the same sample are listed, as sequenced in a study of blood T cell repertoires in COVID-19. Measured with immunoSEQ multiplex PCR; TCRdb has only the in-frame clones, and not every one. The sample carries hundreds of thousands of clones, less than 85% recorded once. The source material was PBMCs or T cells enriched from blood (not recorded which). These receptors were obtained from a man aged 35-49 years who had recovered from COVID-19.

The rearrangement joins TRBV4-1 to TRBJ2-3; the match to TRBD2 covers 8 bases. V lost 0 bases, J lost 7 bases, and 9 bases stayed unmatched. From germline, CDR1 is MGHRA and CDR2 YSYEKL. This CDR3 contains 16 residues. Here the CDR3 reads CASSQESGGGSNTQYF. CDR3 coding DNA: TGCGCCAGCAGCCAAGAAAGCGGGGGAGGTTCGAATACGCAGTATTTT.

This chain connects TRBV19 to TRBJ1-5; the D gene is possibly TRBD1 (5 bases). The CDR3 sequence is 16 residues long. CDR1 and CDR2 from the germline V gene are LNHDA and SQIVND (reference sequence). V lost 3 bases, J lost 1 base, and 13 bases lay in between. CDR3: CASSMVGGISNQPQHF. The CDR3 DNA reads TGTGCCAGTAGTATGGTGGGGGGTATCAGCAATCAGCCCCAGCATTTT.

The chain couples TRBV6-5 to TRBJ2-7; 7 positions agree with TRBD1. The germline V gene encodes CDR1 MNHEY and CDR2 SVGAGI. Trimming took 5 bases from V and 3 from J; bases not matched to a gene: 4. This CDR3 is built from 13 residues. The CDR3 DNA is TGTGCCAGCAGTAGGGACAGATTCTACGAGCAGTACTTC. It is translated as CASSRDRFYEQYF.

The chain carries TRBV5-4 and TRBJ1-1; no definite D call. From germline, CDR1 is SGHNT and CDR2 YYREEE (reference sequence). V was trimmed by 5 bases and J by 3 bases, leaving 23 bases between them. This CDR3 contains 17 residues. The CDR3: CASSNNLAVRRDTEAFF. In DNA form, the CDR3 reads TGTGCCAGCAGTAATAACCTCGCCGTGAGGCGGGACACTGAAGCTTTCTTT.

The rearrangement links TRBV19 to TRBJ2-3; 12 nucleotides line up with TRBD2. Trimming cost V 10 bases and J 2 bases; bases outside gene matches: 10. This CDR3 region has 16 residues. CDR1 LNHDA and CDR2 SQIVND come from the germline V gene (reference sequence). CDR3 in amino acids: CATRRLAGATTDTQYF. In nucleotides, the CDR3 is TGTGCCACCCGAAGACTAGCGGGAGCGACCACAGATACGCAGTATTTT.

V is TRBV13 and J is TRBJ2-7, with D perhaps TRBD2 (6 bases). V lost 2 bases, J lost 5 bases, and 13 bases lay in between. The CDR3 has 14 amino acids. CDR1 PRHDT and CDR2 FYEKMQ come from the germline V gene (reference sequence). CDR3 region: CASSLWYGSDEQYF. The CDR3 nucleotides read TGTGCCAGCAGCTTATGGTACGGGAGTGACGAGCAGTACTTC.

This clone is a singleton in its sample. The chain recombines TRBV5-1 with TRBJ2-3; TRBD1 aligns across 12 bases. Germline trimming cut 4 bases from V and 2 bases from J; bases unmatched to any gene: 5. This CDR3 region has 16 residues. Germline loops: CDR1 SGHRS, CDR2 YFSETQ. The CDR3 DNA reads as TGCGCCAGCAGCCTTGGGACAGGGGGCTCCACAGATACGCAGTATTTT. The encoded protein is CASSLGTGGSTDTQYF.

The rearrangement joins TRBV28 to TRBJ1-4, with a weak D call TRBD1 (6 bases). V dropped 2 bases and J dropped 11 bases, with 12 bases sitting between them. The CDR3 sequence is 13 residues long. Germline V lookup: CDR1 MDHEN, CDR2 SYDVKM. CDR3 sequence (DNA): TGTGCCAGCAGTTTAGGGCTCAGGGGTAAACTGTTTTTT. Amino acids: CASSLGLRGKLFF.

The chain employs TRBV4-1 and TRBJ1-2; 9 positions agree with TRBD1. The CDR3 has 16 amino acids. Looked up from germline, CDR1 is MGHRA and CDR2 is YSYEKL. The ends lost 1 base at V and 5 bases at J; junction bases unmatched: 8. The CDR3 nucleotides are TGCGCCAGCAGCCAAGCTGGGACAGGGAGGGAGTATGGCTACACCTTC. As protein: CASSQAGTGREYGYTF.

This clone has just one count. This chain uses TRBV10-3 with TRBJ2-5; possible D gene TRBD1, 6 bases. The CDR3 consists of 17 residues. Germline CDR1 and CDR2: ENHRY and SYGVKD. V was cut by 0 bases and J by 4 bases, with 18 bases left in between. CDR3 in DNA: TGTGCCATCAGTGAGTCTAGCAGGGGCTTAAGGAGAGAGACCCAGTACTTC. This translates into CAISESSRGLRRETQYF.

The rearrangement uses TRBV7-3 and TRBJ2-3; possibly TRBD2 for D (6 bases). V lost 0 bases to trimming and J lost 2 bases, with 9 bases between them. The CDR3 runs to 15 residues. Germline V gene lookup returns CDR1 SGHTA and CDR2 FQGTGA. CDR3 coding DNA: TGTGCCAGCAGCTTAACCGGGGGTATCACAGATACGCAGTATTTT. Its translation is CASSLTGGITDTQYF. Full variable domain (missing parts from reference TRBV7-3 and TRBJ2-3): GAGVSQTPSNKVTEKGKYVELRCDPISGHTALYWYRQSLGQGPEFLIYFQGTGAADDSGLPNDRFFAVRPEGSVSTLKIQRTERGDSAVYLCASSLTGGITDTQYFGPGTRLTVL.

The genes are TRBV19 and TRBJ1-1, with 8 bases lining up with TRBD1. Germline V gene lookup returns CDR1 LNHDA and CDR2 SQIVND (reference sequence). The ends lost 4 bases at V and 2 bases at J; junction bases unmatched: 12. CDR3 size: 17 residues. In DNA form, the CDR3 reads TGTGCCAGTAGTAGGGGCGGACAGGGAAGTGTCAACACTGAAGCTTTCTTT. Translated, it gives CASSRGGQGSVNTEAFF.

V gene TRBV9 combines with J gene TRBJ2-7, with D perhaps matching TRBD2 (5 bases). CDR3 length: 16 residues. In germline, CDR1 is SGDLS, CDR2 YYNGEE. Trimming stripped 4 bases from V and 4 bases from J, with 21 bases between. For the CDR3, the DNA is TGTGCCAGCAGCCTTGGACTCCAAAAGAGGACTTACGAGCAGTACTTC. This gives the protein CASSLGLQKRTYEQYF.

This rearrangement joins TRBV5-6 to TRBJ1-2, with 10 bases aligning to TRBD1. The CDR3 is 16 residues long. The junction had 9 bases not matched to a gene; V was cut back by 3 bases and J by 4 bases. Germline values: CDR1 SGHDT, CDR2 YYEEEE. For the CDR3, the DNA is TGTGCCAGCAGCTCCTCCCGACAGGGGGCGGTCTATGGCTACACCTTC. It codes for CASSSSRQGAVYGYTF.

The V call is TRBV28, the J call TRBJ1-2; D may be TRBD1 (5 bases). V lost 3 bases and J 8 bases, leaving 10 bases between the germline ends. In germline, CDR1 is MDHEN, CDR2 SYDVKM. The CDR3 length is 12 residues. The CDR3 loop reads CASSFGYRGYTF. The CDR3 DNA reads TGTGCCAGCAGTTTTGGGTACAGGGGCTACACCTTC.

The V and J genes are TRBV7-2 and TRBJ2-1; no clear D. The CDR3 contains 14 residues. The V end lost 1 base, the J end lost 6 bases, and 10 bases lay between the germline ends. Germline V gene lookup returns CDR1 SGHTA and CDR2 FQGNSA. CDR3: CASSLDNGINEQFF. DNA of the CDR3: TGTGCCAGCAGCTTAGATAACGGTATCAATGAGCAGTTCTTC.

This clone has only a few counts. V gene TRBV6-1 combines with J gene TRBJ1-3; D is undetermined. Trimming shortened V by 0 bases and J by 2 bases, and 11 bases separated the two germline ends. Looked up from germline, CDR1 is MNHNS and CDR2 is SASEGT. The CDR3 loop spans 16 amino acids. For the CDR3, the DNA is TGTGCCAGCAGTGAAGCGCTCCAGATGGCTGGAAACACCATATATTTT. Amino acids: CASSEALQMAGNTIYF.

This clone appeared once. V usage is TRBV12-5 and J usage is TRBJ2-7; TRBD2 matches 10 bases. CDR1 is LGHNT, CDR2 FRNRAP, per germline. CDR3 length equals 16 residues. V shed 0 bases and J 0 bases; nucleotides not matched to a gene: 2. CDR3 in DNA: TGTGCTAGTGGTTTGGTGAGCGGGAGGGGCTCCTACGAGCAGTACTTC. Residues: CASGLVSGRGSYEQYF.

The chain recombines TRBV4-2 with TRBJ2-1; 10 positions agree with TRBD2. Per the germline V gene, CDR1 is LGHNA and CDR2 is YNFKEQ. V shed 0 bases, J shed 9 bases, and the junction held 14 bases outside the gene matches. The CDR3 covers 18 residues. CDR3 region: CASSQEGLAGVGSGEQFF. The CDR3 bases are TGTGCCAGCAGCCAAGAGGGCCTAGCGGGAGTGGGGTCAGGTGAGCAGTTCTTC.

The chain employs TRBV4-1 and TRBJ1-4, with 7 bases identical to TRBD1. Germline CDR1 reads MGHRA; CDR2 reads YSYEKL. V lost 3 bases, J lost 8 bases, and 6 bases stayed unmatched. This CDR3 spans 14 amino acids. This chain's CDR3 is CASSHIQGQEKLFF. CDR3 DNA sequence: TGCGCCAGCAGCCATATACAGGGGCAGGAAAAACTGTTTTTT.

This clone was observed a few times. The genes are TRBV4-2 and TRBJ2-5; 8 bases fit TRBD2. CDR3 length: 15 residues. Germline CDR1 is LGHNA and CDR2 is YNFKEQ. V gave up 0 bases and J gave up 1 base; unmatched junction bases: 1. The CDR3 sequence is CASSQDREGQETQYF. CDR3 sequence (DNA): TGTGCCAGCAGCCAAGATCGGGAGGGCCAAGAGACCCAGTACTTC.

This clone was found once. The J gene is TRBJ1-1, the V gene TRBV7-2; D ambiguous. V gave up 5 bases and J gave up 8 bases, with 15 bases separating them. In germline, CDR1 is SGHTA, CDR2 FQGNSA. This CDR3 contains 13 residues. CDR3 nucleotide sequence: TGTGCCAGCAGCCCGGGGATACCGGTCGAAGCTTTCTTT. Protein product: CASSPGIPVEAFF.

This clone occurred a few times. The V gene is TRBV28, the J gene TRBJ2-3; 12 bases are a match to TRBD1. This CDR3 is 17 amino acids long. CDR1 is MDHEN and CDR2 is SYDVKM in the germline V gene. V dropped 2 bases and J dropped 7; count of bases not matched to a gene: 10. In nucleotides, the CDR3 is TGTGCCAGCAGTTTAGTCGGGACAGGGGGCCGGATAAATACGCAGTATTTT. This codes for CASSLVGTGGRINTQYF.

This clone appeared a single time. The chain links TRBV5-1 to TRBJ2-7; TRBD1 matches at 10 bases. The CDR3 extends over 15 amino acids. With 3 bases clipped from V and 4 bases from J, the junction kept 7 bases outside the gene matches. From germline, CDR1 is SGHRS and CDR2 YFSETQ. The DNA for the CDR3 is TGCGCCAGCAGCTCCTCCGGGACAGGGGTTTACGAGCAGTACTTC. Its translation: CASSSSGTGVYEQYF.

The chain joins TRBV30 to TRBJ1-5; D gene uncertain. The germline CDR1 and CDR2 sequences are GTSNPN and SVGIG (reference sequence). The V end was cut by 0 bases, the J end by 4 bases, with 7 bases between. This CDR3 region has 13 residues. CDR3 sequence reads: CAWSVNTNQPQHF. The CDR3 DNA reads TGTGCCTGGAGTGTGAACACGAATCAGCCCCAGCATTTT.